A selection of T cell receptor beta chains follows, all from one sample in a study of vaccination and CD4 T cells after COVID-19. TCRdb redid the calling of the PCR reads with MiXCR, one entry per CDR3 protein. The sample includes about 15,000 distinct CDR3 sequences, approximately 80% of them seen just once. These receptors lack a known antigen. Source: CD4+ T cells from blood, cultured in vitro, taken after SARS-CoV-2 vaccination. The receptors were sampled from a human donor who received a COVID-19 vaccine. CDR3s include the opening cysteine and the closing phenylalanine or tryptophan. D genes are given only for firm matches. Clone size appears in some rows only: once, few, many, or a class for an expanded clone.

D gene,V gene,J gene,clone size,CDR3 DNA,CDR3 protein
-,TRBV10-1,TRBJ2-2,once,TGCGCCAGCAGCTATAGCGGCACCGGGGAGCTGTTTTTT,CASSYSGTGELFF
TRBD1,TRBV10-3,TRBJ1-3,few,TGTGCCATCAGATCCGACAGGGATCAAGGAAACACCATATATTTT,CAIRSDRDQGNTIYF
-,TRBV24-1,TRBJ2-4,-,TGTGCCACCAGTGACCGTGGTGTGGCCAAAAACATTCAGTACTTC,CATSDRGVAKNIQYF
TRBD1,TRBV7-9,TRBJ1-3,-,TGTGCCAGCAGCTCTACAGGGGCTGGAAACACCATATATTTT,CASSSTGAGNTIYF
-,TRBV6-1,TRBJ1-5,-,TGTGCCAGCAGTGAACAGGGCGGGCAGCCCCAGCATTTT,CASSEQGGQPQHF
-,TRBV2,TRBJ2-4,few,TGTGCCAGCAGTGAGGGGGGCAGGGGTCGTCTTGCCAAAAACATTCAGTACTTC,CASSEGGRGRLAKNIQYF
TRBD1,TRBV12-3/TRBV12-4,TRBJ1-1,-,TGTGCCAGCACTCGGACAGGGGGCCTGAGGGAAGCTTTCTTT,CASTRTGGLREAFF
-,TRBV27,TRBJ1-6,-,TGCACCAGCAGTTTAAAGGGTGGGAATTCACCCCTCCACTTT,CTSSLKGGNSPLHF
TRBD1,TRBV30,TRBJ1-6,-,TGTGCCTGGAGTAGGGGACAGGGTGATTCACCCCTCCACTTT,CAWSRGQGDSPLHF
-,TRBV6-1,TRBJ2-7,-,TGTGCCAGTCTGAAATCCGGGCGCCTTTACGAGCAGTACTTC,CASLKSGRLYEQYF
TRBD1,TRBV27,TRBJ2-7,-,TGTGCCAGCACCGGAAGGGGGCAGTCGGGGTTTTACGAGCAGTACTTC,CASTGRGQSGFYEQYF
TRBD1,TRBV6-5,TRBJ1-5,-,TGTGCCAGCAGTTCCGGGACAGGGGGAAGTAGCGGTCAGCCCCAGCATTTT,CASSSGTGGSSGQPQHF
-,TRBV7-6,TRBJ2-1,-,TGTGCCAGCAGCTCCGGACGGATGGGCACTGCGGATGAGCAGTTCTTC,CASSSGRMGTADEQFF
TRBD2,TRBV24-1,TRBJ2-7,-,TGTGCCACCAGTGATAGCGGGGTTTGGGACGAGCAGTACTTC,CATSDSGVWDEQYF
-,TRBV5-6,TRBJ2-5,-,TGTGCCAGCAGCGGAGGGGGGGAGACCCAGTACTTC,CASSGGGETQYF
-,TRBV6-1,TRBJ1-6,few,TGTGCCAGCAGTGTAGGGGTTTATAATTCACCCCTCCACTTT,CASSVGVYNSPLHF
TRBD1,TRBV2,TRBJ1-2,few,TGTGCCGGATGGACAGGGGGCGCGGTTGGCTACACCTTC,CAGWTGGAVGYTF
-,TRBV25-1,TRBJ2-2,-,TGTGCCAGCGGAGAGGGATCCGGGGAGCTGTTTTTT,CASGEGSGELFF
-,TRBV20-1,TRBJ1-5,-,TGCAGTGCTGTCCGGCAGGGGTTACAAGCGCAGCCCCAGCATTTT,CSAVRQGLQAQPQHF
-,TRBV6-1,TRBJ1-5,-,TGTGCCAGCAGTGAAGCAGGCAGGGGTAATCAGCCCCAGCATTTT,CASSEAGRGNQPQHF
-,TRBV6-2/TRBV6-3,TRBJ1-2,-,TGTGCCAGCAGTGAGCTCGCCTATGGCTACACCTTC,CASSELAYGYTF
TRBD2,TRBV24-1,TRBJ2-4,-,TGTGCCACCAGTGAGTTGGACAGGGAGATGACTAGCGGGGGAGACATTCAGTACTTC,CATSELDREMTSGGDIQYF
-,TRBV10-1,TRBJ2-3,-,TGCGCCAGCAGTCCAGACAGAAACACAGATACGCAGTATTTT,CASSPDRNTDTQYF
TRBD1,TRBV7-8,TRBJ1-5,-,TGTGCCAGCAGCTACCGGGACAGGGGGATGACTCAGCCCCAGCATTTT,CASSYRDRGMTQPQHF